This T cell receptor beta chain appears in the sequencing data of a study of post-analysis software for immune sequencing data. Whole-study results and caveats: Those with multiple sclerosis, the patient group, showed significantly lower normalized Chao1 diversity than controls. Pronounced co-clustering by F measure was evident among identically batched samples. TRBV5-6, TRBV5-1 and TRBV20-1 were among roughly five TRBV segments more frequent in patients than controls.

About this clonotype: The antigen is not known.

The germline CDR1 and CDR2 sequences are SGHRS and YFSETQ. The CDR3 has 18 amino acids. The ends lost 4 bases at V and 2 bases at J; junction bases unmatched: 16. Libraries were made from TCR beta cDNA, and they carried unique molecular identifiers. cDNA molecules numbering around 450,000 came from approximately 0.91 to 9.4 million T cells. MiXCR, applied by TCRdb to the PCR reads, yields one record per CDR3 protein. This sample has 650,000 to 850,000 distinct CDR3 sequences; roughly 58% occur once, and the top ten carry 4.6%. The TCR sequence derives from a girl between 10 and 17 years old with multiple sclerosis. V gene TRBV5-1 combines with J gene TRBJ2-5; TRBD1 aligns across 8 bases. Sequencing input: blood. CDR3 coding DNA: TGCGCCAGCAGCCACTCAATTTGGGCAGGGGGCGGGCAAGAGACCCAGTACTTC. Amino acids: CASSHSIWAGGGQETQYF.